This paragraph covers one T cell receptor (beta chain) sequence. Its antigen is still unknown. The data derive from a study of Ad26.COV2.S vaccination and SARS-CoV-2 variants. Regarding the study as a whole: Researchers cautioned that TCR breadth and depth analyses may have underestimated total T cell responses. Individuals receiving vaccine had higher spike-specific TCR breadth than placebo recipients did.

The length of the CDR3 is 15 residues. Looked up from germline, CDR1 is SGHAT and CDR2 is FQNNGV. V dropped 0 bases and J dropped 5 bases, with 13 bases sitting between them. The treatment: 19 received Ad26.COV2.S at low or high dose, single or two shots; a few received placebo; per-sample allocation not given. After the first vaccine or placebo injection, samples were drawn on day 63. Boston hosted the donor, who was an adult aged 18-55 years. An Ad26 vector expressing Wuhan-strain SARS-CoV-2 spike constituted the vaccine. Only in-frame clones appear in the TCRdb table, and some are missing; sequencing was by immunoSEQ multiplex PCR. The data show roughly 300,000 clones, more than 85% seen once.

The sequenced sample was peripheral blood, obtained in a trial of Ad26.COV2.S vaccine versus placebo. This TCR was sampled from a person between 18 and 65 years old who received the Ad26.COV2.S COVID-19 vaccine or a placebo. The V and J genes are TRBV11-2 and TRBJ2-5; D may match TRBD1 or TRBD2 (6 bases each). The CDR3 reads CASSLDLGGGETQYF. The CDR3 DNA sequence: TGTGCCAGCAGCTTAGATCTAGGAGGGGGGGAGACCCAGTACTTC.